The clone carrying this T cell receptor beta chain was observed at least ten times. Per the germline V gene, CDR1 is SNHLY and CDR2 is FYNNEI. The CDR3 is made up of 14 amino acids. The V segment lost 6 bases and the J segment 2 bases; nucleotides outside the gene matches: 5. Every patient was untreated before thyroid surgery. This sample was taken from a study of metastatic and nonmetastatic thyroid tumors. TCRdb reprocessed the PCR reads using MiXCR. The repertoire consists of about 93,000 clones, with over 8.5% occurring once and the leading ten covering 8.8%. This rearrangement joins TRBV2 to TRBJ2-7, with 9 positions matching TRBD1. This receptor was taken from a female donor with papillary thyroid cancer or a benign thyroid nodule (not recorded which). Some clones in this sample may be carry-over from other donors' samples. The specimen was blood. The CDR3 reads CASSLRQGAYEQYF. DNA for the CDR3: TGTGCCAGCAGCTTACGACAGGGGGCCTACGAGCAGTACTTC.